This T cell receptor beta chain emerged from a study of blood T cell repertoires in COVID-19. Study in general: Samples came from the United States, Italy and Spain, spanning acute and convalescent COVID-19. T cells, B-cell-depleted T cells, or PBMCs provided the cDNA or gDNA that served as material.

Germline V gene data show CDR1 as SGDLS and CDR2 as YYNGEE. V shed 4 bases and J 2 bases; nucleotides not matched to a gene: 6. The CDR3 loop spans 16 amino acids. Assay used: immunoSEQ multiplex PCR; TCRdb lists only in-frame clones, some missing. The sample holds about 200,000 clones, roughly 84% seen once. The sample comprised peripheral blood. The receptor comes from a middle-aged woman who had recovered from COVID-19. This sequence joins TRBV9 and TRBJ2-6; 7 nucleotides align to TRBD2. The DNA of the CDR3 is TGTGCCAGCAGCCCCCGCGGGAGCGCTGGGGCCAACGTCCTGACTTTC. It encodes CASSPRGSAGANVLTF.